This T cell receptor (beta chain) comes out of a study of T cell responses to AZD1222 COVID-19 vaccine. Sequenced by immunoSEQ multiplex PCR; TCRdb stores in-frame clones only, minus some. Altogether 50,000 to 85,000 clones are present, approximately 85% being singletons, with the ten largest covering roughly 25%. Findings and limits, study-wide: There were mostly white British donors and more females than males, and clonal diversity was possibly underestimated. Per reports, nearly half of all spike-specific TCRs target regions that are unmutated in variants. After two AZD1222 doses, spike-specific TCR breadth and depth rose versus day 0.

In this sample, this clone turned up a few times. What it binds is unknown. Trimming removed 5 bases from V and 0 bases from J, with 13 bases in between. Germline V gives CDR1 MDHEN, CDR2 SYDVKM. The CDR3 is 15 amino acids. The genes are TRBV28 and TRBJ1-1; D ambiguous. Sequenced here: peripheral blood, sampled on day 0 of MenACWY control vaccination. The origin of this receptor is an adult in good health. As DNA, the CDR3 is TGTGCCAGCAGTCCTCAAGTTACCATGAACACTGAAGCTTTCTTT. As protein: CASSPQVTMNTEAFF.